This passage covers 17 T cell receptor beta chains from one sample sequenced in a study of blood T cell repertoires in COVID-19. Using immunoSEQ multiplex PCR, the repertoire was profiled, and TCRdb retains in-frame clones only, with some absent. The repertoire has more than 70,000 clones, around 88% of them found once; the top ten carry roughly a sixth. Input material: peripheral blood. These receptors came from a woman at least 80 years old with acute or convalescent COVID-19.

This clone is a singleton in its sample. This chain joins TRBV7-6 and TRBJ2-1, with 8 bases aligning to TRBD1. The germline gives CDR1 SGHVS, CDR2 FNYEAQ. The trim removed 1 base at V and 9 bases at J, leaving 8 bases unmatched. The CDR3 length is 15 residues. For the CDR3, the DNA is TGTGCCAGCAGCTTAGGCCCAGGGGGCCTCGGTGAGCAGTTCTTC. The encoded protein is CASSLGPGGLGEQFF.

V and J are TRBV4-1 and TRBJ1-3; TRBD1 might be the D (6 bases). The CDR3 length is 15 residues. V gave up 4 bases and J gave up 2 bases, with 12 bases separating them. Germline V gives CDR1 MGHRA, CDR2 YSYEKL. As DNA, the CDR3 is TGCGCCAGCAGCCGCCCCGGGGGGCCTGGAAACACCATATATTTT. As protein: CASSRPGGPGNTIYF.

The J gene is TRBJ1-4, the V gene TRBV27; D remains ambiguous. Germline CDR1 is MNHEY and CDR2 is SMNVEV (reference sequence). This CDR3 comprises 13 residues. V lost 3 bases and J 8 bases, leaving 10 bases between the germline ends. CDR3 in DNA: TGTGCCAGCAGTTTGACCGGGAAGGAAAAACTGTTTTTT. Translated: CASSLTGKEKLFF. The entire variable domain, with the rest obtained from reference TRBV27 and TRBJ1-4, is as follows: EAQVTQNPRYLITVTGKKLTVTCSQNMNHEYMSWYRQDPGLGLRQIYYSMNVEVTDKGDVPEGYKVSRKEKRNFPLILESPSPNQTSLYFCASSLTGKEKLFFGSGTQLSVL.

The V and J genes are TRBV7-9 and TRBJ1-2, with a weak D call TRBD1 (5 bases). This CDR3 spans 16 amino acids. The V end was cut by 0 bases, the J end by 5 bases, with 16 bases between. Germline V gene sequence: CDR1 SEHNR, CDR2 FQNEAQ (reference sequence). The CDR3, as DNA: TGTGCCAGCAGCTTAGCGCGATGGGGCTCGACTTATGGCTACACCTTC. It is translated as CASSLARWGSTYGYTF.

The rearrangement uses TRBV7-6 and TRBJ1-3; 7 bases fit TRBD1. The CDR3 loop spans 16 amino acids. Germline V CDR1 and CDR2: SGHVS, FNYEAQ. Trimming cost V 5 bases and J 0 bases; bases outside gene matches: 7. The CDR3 sequence: CASSTPQGSSGNTIYF. The CDR3 DNA reads as TGTGCCAGCAGCACTCCACAGGGGAGCTCTGGAAACACCATATATTTT.

J is TRBJ2-7 and V is TRBV7-8; 7 bases align to TRBD1. Germline lookup yields CDR1 SGHVS and CDR2 FQNEAQ. The length of the CDR3 is 15 residues. Trimming took 5 bases from V and 4 from J; bases not matched to a gene: 11. CDR3 DNA: TGTGCCAGCAGCCCTCGCCGGGACAGATTATACGAGCAGTACTTC. Its protein product is CASSPRRDRLYEQYF.

This clone was counted a few times. The chain recombines TRBV10-1 with TRBJ2-2, with D perhaps TRBD2 (5 bases). Germline CDR1 is WNHNN and CDR2 is SYGVQD (reference sequence). The V gene lost 7 bases and the J gene lost 0 bases, with 12 bases spanning the gap. The CDR3 runs 15 residues. CDR3 DNA sequence: TGCGCCAGCATGACCGAGCGGACGAACACCGGGGAGCTGTTTTTT. Translating it yields CASMTERTNTGELFF.

The rearrangement joins TRBV4-1 to TRBJ1-2; 7 bases are shared with TRBD1. Germline-derived CDR1 and CDR2 are MGHRA and YSYEKL. The CDR3 length is 13 residues. Losses at the gene ends were 3 bases for V and 3 bases for J; bases not matched to a gene: 1. Here the CDR3 DNA reads TGCGCCAGCAGCCATCAGGGGGACTATGGCTACACCTTC. This codes for CASSHQGDYGYTF.

The chain employs TRBV3-1 (or the pseudogene TRBV3-2) and TRBJ2-7; 9 bases fit TRBD2. Unmatched junction bases numbered 9, after V lost 1 base and J lost 5 bases. The germline CDR1 and CDR2 sequences are LGHDT and YNNKEL (reference sequence). CDR3 size: 16 residues. The CDR3 DNA reads TGTGCCAGCAGCCAAGCACTAGCGGGTAGGGGGAACGAGCAGTACTTC. It translates to CASSQALAGRGNEQYF.

V usage is TRBV14 and J usage is TRBJ1-5, with 7 bases matching TRBD1. The germline gives CDR1 SGHDN, CDR2 FVKESK. The CDR3 spans 15 residues. Trimming at V came to 5 bases and at J to 9 bases, leaving 13 bases not matched to a gene. The CDR3 DNA sequence: TGTGCCAGCAGCTCCCCCCTGGAGGGGGCTGGGCCCCAGCATTTT. Protein: CASSSPLEGAGPQHF.

The chain couples TRBV9 to TRBJ2-1, with TRBD1 matching 8 bases. Germline assignment: CDR1 SGDLS and CDR2 YYNGEE. The J segment lost 6 bases and the V segment lost 5 bases, leaving 1 base of the junction unmatched. The CDR3 extends over 12 amino acids. CDR3 sequence reads: CASRGQANEQFF. The CDR3 DNA reads as TGTGCCAGCAGGGGACAGGCCAATGAGCAGTTCTTC.

This rearrangement joins TRBV7-6 to TRBJ2-6; maybe TRBD2 (5 bases). Between the trimmed V and J ends, which lost 4 bases and 0 bases, there was a span of 16 bases. The CDR3 is 18 amino acids. CDR1 SGHVS and CDR2 FNYEAQ come from the germline V gene. The CDR3 DNA reads as TGTGCCAGCAGCTCGCCAGCGGACGGCCCCTCTGGGGCCAACGTCCTGACTTTC. This sequence encodes CASSSPADGPSGANVLTF.

The gene calls are TRBV7-3 and TRBJ1-1; D is possibly TRBD1 (6 bases). Germline V CDR1 and CDR2: SGHTA, FQGTGA. This CDR3 is built from 14 residues. With 4 bases removed from V and 2 bases from J, the gap between germline ends came to 11 bases. CDR3: CASSSQGTNTEAFF. In DNA form, the CDR3 reads TGTGCCAGCAGCTCTCAAGGGACAAACACTGAAGCTTTCTTT.

The rearrangement links TRBV7-2 to TRBJ2-7, with 7 bases lining up with TRBD2. The V gene's germline CDR1 is SGHTA and CDR2 FQGNSA. Unmatched junction bases numbered 13, after V lost 4 bases and J lost 4 bases. This CDR3 contains 16 residues. CDR3 residues: CASSSLGGIPLYEQYF. The CDR3 nucleotides are TGTGCCAGCAGCTCCCTGGGAGGGATCCCCCTTTACGAGCAGTACTTC.

This chain links TRBV11-3 with TRBJ2-3; perhaps TRBD1 as D (6 bases). Deletions cut 3 bases from V and 7 bases from J, with 11 bases between. This CDR3 is built from 13 residues. Germline CDR1 SGHNT, CDR2 YENEEA. CDR3 DNA: TGTGCCAGCAGCTTGCCAGGGGCTAATACGCAGTATTTT. This encodes CASSLPGANTQYF.

V gene TRBV27 combines with J gene TRBJ2-7; 8 nucleotides line up with TRBD2. Germline V gene data show CDR1 as MNHEY and CDR2 as SMNVEV (reference sequence). The length of the CDR3 is 18 residues. The junction had 13 bases not matched to a gene; V was cut back by 2 bases and J by 1 base. CDR3 coding DNA: TGTGCCAGCAGTTTAAGGTGGGCCGCGGGAGGAACATCCTACGAGCAGTACTTC. Amino acids: CASSLRWAAGGTSYEQYF.

The rearrangement links TRBV19 to TRBJ2-3; 7 nucleotides align to TRBD2. The CDR3 runs 16 residues. Per the germline V gene, CDR1 is LNHDA and CDR2 is SQIVND (reference sequence). With V trimmed by 5 bases and J by 4 bases, 12 bases remained unmatched. The CDR3 DNA follows: TGTGCCAGTAGTCCCAGATGGGGCGGGAGTGCAGATACGCAGTATTTT. Translation: CASSPRWGGSADTQYF.